Each of the 16 T cell receptor beta chains below was sequenced from the same sample in a study of blood T cells in healthy people across ages. Combining a sample-barcoded 5' primer with a J-beta primer mix, a second PCR ran for about 7 to 12 cycles. Via MiXCR, TCRdb re-called the 5' RACE reads, giving one row per CDR3 protein. The sample has about 940,000 distinct CDR3 sequences; around 48% are singletons. The material sequenced was blood. The receptors were sampled from a man younger than 40 in good health.

This clonotype appeared a single time. The gene calls are TRBV7-2 and TRBJ2-5; weak D call: TRBD1 (6 bases). V lost 0 bases and J 2 bases, leaving 16 bases between the germline ends. CDR3 size: 17 residues. Germline CDR1 reads SGHTA; CDR2 reads FQGNSA. In nucleotides, the CDR3 is TGTGCCAGCAGCTTAGCTTATGGCAGGGGAGAGCAAGAGACCCAGTACTTC. Protein: CASSLAYGRGEQETQYF.

The chain couples TRBV25-1 to TRBJ2-7; D is perhaps TRBD1 (6 bases). The assigned J gene may be wrong: the sequence end matches TRBJ2-4 better. The CDR3 spans 17 residues. CDR1 and CDR2 (germline): MGHDK, SYGVNS. CDR3 protein: CASSESGWGTRGDIQYF. CDR3 DNA sequence: TGTGCCAGCAGTGAGTCGGGTTGGGGGACAAGAGGAGACATTCAGTACTTC.

In this sample, this clonotype turned up a few times. The CDR3 loop is CASSSPTGAAFYEQYF. CDR3 sequence (DNA): TGTGCCAGCAGTTCCCCAACAGGGGCGGCCTTTTACGAGCAGTACTTC. This sequence joins TRBV27 and TRBJ2-7; 7 bases agree with TRBD1. The junction had 13 bases not matched to a gene; V was cut back by 4 bases and J by 4 bases. Germline CDR1 reads MNHEY; CDR2 reads SMNVEV (reference sequence). The length of the CDR3 is 16 residues.

J is TRBJ1-5 and V is TRBV6-1, with D unclear. CDR1 is MNHNS, CDR2 SASEGT, per germline. V was trimmed by 4 bases and J by 1 base, leaving 8 bases between them. The CDR3 loop spans 14 amino acids. This chain's CDR3 is CASSVQRSNQPQHF. The CDR3 DNA reads TGTGCCAGCAGTGTCCAACGGAGCAATCAGCCCCAGCATTTT.

This chain links TRBV20-1 with TRBJ2-1; 7 bases fit TRBD2. The CDR3 spans 15 residues. V shed 2 bases and J 9 bases; nucleotides not matched to a gene: 13. Germline V gene data show CDR1 as DFQATT and CDR2 as SNEGSKA (reference sequence). The CDR3 DNA follows: TGCAGTGCTAGACCTATCGACCGGGGGGACGGTGAGCAGTTCTTC. The encoded protein is CSARPIDRGDGEQFF.

A remark on this clonotype: Mismatch with germline at one junction end may stem from a read error. The gene calls are TRBV5-1 and TRBJ2-7; 8 bases are shared with TRBD1. Germline values: CDR1 SGHRS, CDR2 YFSETQ. This CDR3 has 14 amino acids. CDR3 protein: CACSPGQESYEQYF. CDR3 nucleotide sequence: TGCGCCTGCAGCCCGGGACAGGAGTCCTACGAGCAGTACTTC.

As concerns this clonotype: A much larger clone lies one base from this, so it may be a read error. The chain combines TRBV5-4 with TRBJ2-1, with D uncertain. The germline V and J ends were trimmed by 0 bases and 10 bases, with 11 bases remaining between them. The CDR3 is made up of 13 amino acids. Germline V gives CDR1 SGHNT, CDR2 YYREEE (reference sequence). CDR3 loop: CASSLDIAYEQFF. The CDR3 coding sequence is TGTGCCAGCAGCTTGGACATAGCCTACGAGCAGTTCTTC.

The chain links TRBV9 to TRBJ2-3, with D uncertain. Germline loops: CDR1 SGDLS, CDR2 YYNGEE. V lost 4 bases, J lost 5 bases, and 11 bases lay in between. CDR3 length: 13 residues. CDR3 sequence (DNA): TGTGCCAGCAGCCCAACTCCCCAAGATACGCAGTATTTT. It is translated as CASSPTPQDTQYF. Looking up the rest from reference TRBV9 and TRBJ2-3 gives the full variable domain: DSGVTQTPKHLITATGQRVTLRCSPRSGDLSVYWYQQSLDQGLQFLIQYYNGEERAKGNILERFSAQQFPDLHSELNLSSLELGDSALYFCASSPTPQDTQYFGPGTRLTVL.

The J gene is TRBJ1-6, the V gene TRBV28; a possible D gene is TRBD1 (5 bases). Per the germline V gene, CDR1 is MDHEN and CDR2 is SYDVKM. The V end was cut by 4 bases, the J end by 8 bases, with 21 bases between. The CDR3 runs 17 residues. DNA for the CDR3: TGTGCCAGCAGTTCCCCAGGGCAGGGTGTAAAGTATTCACCCCTCCACTTT. Translating gives CASSSPGQGVKYSPLHF.

This clonotype has just a few counts. J is TRBJ2-2 and V is TRBV4-3; possibly TRBD1 or TRBD2 for D (5 bases each). In germline, CDR1 is LGHNA, CDR2 YSLEER. The CDR3 runs 12 residues. The CDR3 loop is CLRDRNFGELFF. CDR3 DNA sequence: TGCCTTAGGGACCGTAACTTCGGGGAGCTGTTTTTT.

The chain links TRBV12-3 or TRBV12-4 to TRBJ2-5; D is uncertain. The CDR3 is made up of 12 amino acids. Trimming took 3 bases from V and 10 from J, leaving 12 bases between them. Written as DNA, the CDR3 is TGTGCCAGCAGTTTTCAAGGACGTGACCAGTACTTC. It encodes CASSFQGRDQYF.

In regard to this clonotype: A much larger clone is a single base away; this may be a read error. The chain links TRBV15 to TRBJ2-5; possibly TRBD1 for D (6 bases). From germline, CDR1 is LNHNV and CDR2 YYDKDF (reference sequence). The CDR3 loop spans 14 amino acids. Between the trimmed V and J ends, which lost 1 base and 11 bases, there was a span of 17 bases. The CDR3 reads CATSRATGKTEQYF. The DNA for the CDR3 is TGTGCCACCAGCAGAGCTACAGGGAAAACTGAGCAGTACTTC.

The chain recombines TRBV7-2 with TRBJ1-6; D might be TRBD1 (5 bases). The CDR3 spans 14 residues. Trimming stripped 1 base from V and 9 bases from J, with 10 bases between. Germline loops: CDR1 SGHTA, CDR2 FQGNSA. This CDR3 is CASSLGQGFSPLHF. The CDR3 bases are TGTGCCAGCAGCTTAGGGCAGGGTTTTTCACCCCTCCACTTT. Looking up the rest from reference TRBV7-2 and TRBJ1-6 gives the full variable domain: GAGVSQSPSNKVTEKGKDVELRCDPISGHTALYWYRQSLGQGLEFLIYFQGNSAPDKSGLPSDRFSAERTGGSVSTLTIQRTQQEDSAVYLCASSLGQGFSPLHFGNGTRLTVT.

The chain links TRBV6-4 to TRBJ2-7; D is ambiguous. The last part of the DNA fits TRBJ2-5 better; the J call may be wrong. The germline V gene encodes CDR1 MRHNA and CDR2 SNTAGT. The CDR3 is 14 amino acids. Here the CDR3 reads CASSETKLEETQYF. The CDR3 DNA sequence: TGTGCCAGCAGCGAGACAAAGCTCGAAGAGACCCAGTACTTC.

In this sample, this clonotype turned up a few times. The chain joins TRBV7-2 to TRBJ2-1, with TRBD1 matching 10 bases. Trimming cost V 3 bases and J 8 bases; bases outside gene matches: 10. CDR1 and CDR2 from the germline V gene are SGHTA and FQGNSA. The length of the CDR3 is 16 residues. The CDR3 is CASSFVGTGAAHEQFF. The CDR3 nucleotides are TGTGCCAGCAGCTTTGTTGGGACAGGGGCAGCCCATGAGCAGTTCTTC.

About this clonotype itself: Its ends do not fully match the called genes, so a read error is possible. The chain carries TRBV7-7 and TRBJ2-1; possible D gene TRBD1, 5 bases. Germline V gene lookup returns CDR1 SSHAT and CDR2 FNYEAQ (reference sequence). This CDR3 is built from 15 residues. The CDR3 here is CASSLEVAGHNEQFF. CDR3 sequence (DNA): TGTGCTAGCAGCTTAGAGGTAGCAGGGCATAATGAGCAGTTCTTC.